The TCR beta chain under discussion was sequenced for a study of T cell responses to AZD1222 COVID-19 vaccine. Only in-frame clones appear in the TCRdb table, and some are missing; sequencing was by immunoSEQ multiplex PCR. The profile shows fewer than 150,000 clones, roughly nine tenths of them singletons. Losses at the gene ends were 5 bases for V and 5 bases for J; bases not matched to a gene: 8. There are 14 residues in the CDR3. Germline V gives CDR1 SGDLS, CDR2 YYNGEE. Here the sequenced sample was peripheral blood, taken 28 days after the second AZD1222 dose. The TCR originated in an adult who received the AZD1222 COVID-19 vaccine. This sequence joins TRBV9 and TRBJ1-1; TRBD1 matches 8 bases. CDR3 DNA sequence: TGTGCCAGCAGACCAGGGGGCGCGGGAACTGAAGCTTTCTTT. Its protein product is CASRPGGAGTEAFF.